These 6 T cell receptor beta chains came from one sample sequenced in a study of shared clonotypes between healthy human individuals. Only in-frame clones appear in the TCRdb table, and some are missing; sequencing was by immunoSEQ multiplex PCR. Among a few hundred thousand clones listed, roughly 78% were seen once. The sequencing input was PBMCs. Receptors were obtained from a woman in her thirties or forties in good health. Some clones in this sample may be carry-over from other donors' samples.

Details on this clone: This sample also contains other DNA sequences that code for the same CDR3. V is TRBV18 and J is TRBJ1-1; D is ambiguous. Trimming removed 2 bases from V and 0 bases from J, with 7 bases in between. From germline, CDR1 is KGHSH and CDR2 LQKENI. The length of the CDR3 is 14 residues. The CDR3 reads CASSPGGMNTEAFF. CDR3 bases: TGTGCCAGCTCACCAGGAGGAATGAACACTGAAGCTTTCTTT.

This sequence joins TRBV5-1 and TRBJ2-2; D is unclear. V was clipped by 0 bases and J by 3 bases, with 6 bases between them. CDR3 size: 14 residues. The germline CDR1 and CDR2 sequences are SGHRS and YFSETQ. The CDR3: CASSLGYYTGELFF. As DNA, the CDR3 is TGCGCCAGCAGCTTGGGCTATTACACCGGGGAGCTGTTTTTT.

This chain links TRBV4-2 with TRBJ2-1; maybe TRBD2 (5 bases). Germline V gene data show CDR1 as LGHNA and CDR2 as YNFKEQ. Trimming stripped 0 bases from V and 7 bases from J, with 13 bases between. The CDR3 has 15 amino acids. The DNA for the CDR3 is TGTGCCAGCAGCCAAGATCGTGGGAGTGTAAATGAGCAGTTCTTC. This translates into CASSQDRGSVNEQFF.

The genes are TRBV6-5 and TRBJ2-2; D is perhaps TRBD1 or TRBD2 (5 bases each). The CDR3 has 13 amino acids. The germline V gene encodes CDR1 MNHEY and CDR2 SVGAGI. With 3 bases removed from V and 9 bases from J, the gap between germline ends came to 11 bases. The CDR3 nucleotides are TGTGCCAGCAGTTATAATCGGGACCGGGAGCTGTTTTTT. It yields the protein CASSYNRDRELFF.

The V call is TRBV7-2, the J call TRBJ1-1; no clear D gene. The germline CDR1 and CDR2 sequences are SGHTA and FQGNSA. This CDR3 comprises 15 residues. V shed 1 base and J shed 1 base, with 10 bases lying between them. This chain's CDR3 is CASSLEAWQNTEAFF. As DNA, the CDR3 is TGTGCCAGCAGCTTAGAGGCGTGGCAGAACACTGAAGCTTTCTTT.

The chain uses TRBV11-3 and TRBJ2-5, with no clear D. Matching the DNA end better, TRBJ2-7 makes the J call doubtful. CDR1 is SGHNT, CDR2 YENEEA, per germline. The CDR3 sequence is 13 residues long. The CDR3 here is CASSSGRYYEQYF. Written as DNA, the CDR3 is TGTGCCAGCAGCTCCGGACGTTACTACGAGCAGTACTTC.